This TCR beta chain is drawn from a study of CD8 T cells in ankylosing spondylitis. Study results and caveats: Clones tied to disease were said to be significantly enriched in matched ankylosing spondylitis synovial fluid. Past research had described some motif variants in reactive arthritis synovial fluid and blood. Among TCR beta sequences, a motif of several highly homologous variants appeared characteristic of ankylosing spondylitis blood.

In this sample, this clonotype turned up a few times. Its antigen is still unknown. The CDR3 runs to 11 residues. Trimming pared 3 bases from V and 3 bases from J, leaving 2 bases between. TCRdb reprocessed the 5' RACE reads with MiXCR, giving one entry per CDR3 protein. Altogether about 220,000 distinct CDR3 sequences are present, around 19% being singletons, with the ten largest covering 42%. The sequence came from a male donor with ankylosing spondylitis. Specimen: blood, either unsorted or a sorted T cell fraction (not recorded which). This chain uses TRBV12-3 or TRBV12-4 with TRBJ1-2; D gene unclear. CDR3 nucleotide sequence: TGTGCCAGCAGTTTTGACTATGGCTACACCTTC. This codes for CASSFDYGYTF.